This T cell receptor (beta chain) was captured by sequencing in a study of identical twins (dated by TCRdb to 2015 to 2016). General notes on the study: TCR alpha and beta repertoires from monozygotic twins, unrelated adults of various ages and cord blood were deep-sequenced to test whether fetal clonotypes persist. Replicate twin experiments were performed at different times using different library preparation protocols to rule out contamination. Broad study findings and their caveats: Abundant cord blood beta clonotypes carried fewer insertions; young adult naive repertoires showed a weaker similar trend, while memory repertoires showed none. Because the same donors could not be followed over many years, the conclusions relied on cross-sectional statistical analysis. Compared with coincidental sharing between unrelated individuals, an excess of low generation-probability sequences was observed among out-of-frame TCR alpha sequences shared between twins. In monozygotic twins, recombination models systematically underestimated out-of-frame TCR alpha sharing, but the models matched the sharing seen between unrelated individuals. Zero-insertion analyses could be partly confounded by invariant T cells such as MAIT and iNKT, although diverse VJ usage argued against such confounding for most clonotypes. A weaker excess of twin sharing was found in beta out-of-frame sequences because the signal-to-noise ratio was lowered by fewer shared sequences.

V ends up 0 bases short and J 4 bases short, with an unmatched junction base count of 8. The CDR3 spans 16 residues, from the cysteine through the phenylalanine. Just CDR3 DNA is preserved here, 48 bases in frame from base 1. The CDR1 and CDR2 encoded by the germline V gene (reference sequence) are SEHNR and FQNEAQ. Library generation was performed with 5' RACE. These reads were obtained on an Illumina HiSeq 2000. A universal primer binding site was added through template switching, and the final cDNA carried a unique molecular identifier so that TCR cDNA molecules could be counted accurately. Specific primers in the conserved constant-segment region were used to synthesize first-strand cDNA for TCR alpha and beta chains. To control for contamination, every cDNA library was double barcoded, receiving both a SMART-Mk sample barcode and Illumina barcodes. TruSeq adapter sequences, together with Illumina sample barcodes, were added in two successive PCR steps. The TCR alpha and beta cDNA libraries were sequenced on the Illumina HiSeq platform using custom primers. The study's own analysis went as follows. Unique molecular identifiers were extracted from raw reads with MiGEC, and CDR3 positions were determined with MiXCR. Recombination models were inferred per individual with the repgenHMM and IGoR tools using an EM algorithm. Shared clonotype analysis was performed with the tcR package in R, normalizing sharing by the product of cloneset sizes. Out-of-frame nonproductive sequences were analyzed to study raw recombination free of thymic and clonal selection effects. Starting from the raw public reads, TCRdb applied fastp trimming at Q25, assembled clones with MiXCR and retained in-frame beta chains. Entries that share a CDR3 protein sequence are merged under the most common genes and DNA. The V and J calls reflect TCRdb's pipeline rather than the authors' work. The sample contains about 890,000 distinct CDR3 sequences, over 9% of them found a single time. The ten biggest clones cover 1.5% to 2% of the sample.

The count of this clonotype is one. Its specific antigen is unknown. Base qualities were left out, and no much larger clone turns up one base away. Evidence from one read is weak. Every donor was a healthy Caucasian. Three pairs of female monozygotic twins, all aged about 18 to 30 years, were included in the twin cohort. Peripheral blood mononuclear cells were the source from which RNA for the TCR libraries was isolated. These same data were also listed under a study on yellow fever vaccine responses in identical twins. According to the second study: According to the authors, the vaccine-induced T cell response in identical twins seemed to be partly convergent and partly specific to each individual. The study precisely tracked vaccine-responding T cell clones in identical twins.

This sequence originates from a woman between 18 and 30 years old in good health. Sequenced sample: PBMCs. Rearrangement joined TRBV7-9 to TRBJ2-5; 7 bases in the middle match TRBD2. The sequence in DNA is TGTGCCAGCAGCTTAGCGGGAGGGCGGTTTGGAGAGACCCAGTACTTC. Its translation is CASSLAGGRFGETQYF.